The sequence of this T cell receptor beta chain was determined in a study of radiotherapy plus CTLA-4 blockade in lung cancer. Study conclusions and caveats: Peripheral blood showed expansion of tumor-derived TCR clones after radiotherapy and ipilimumab.

This clone has more than one count but fewer than ten. Its antigen is unidentified. Measured with immunoSEQ multiplex PCR; TCRdb has only the in-frame clones, and not every one. The repertoire holds about 88,000 clones, with about two thirds as singletons. Chemo-refractory metastatic non-small-cell lung cancer patients were treated with focal radiation plus CTLA-4 blockade with ipilimumab. The V and J ends lost 5 bases and 0 bases, in that order; junction bases with no gene match: 5. The CDR3 is 16 residues long. CDR1 is LNHDA and CDR2 is SQIVND in the germline V gene (reference sequence). The chain employs TRBV19 and TRBJ1-4; the match to TRBD1 covers 8 bases. The sample was peripheral blood, taken from a patient treated with radiotherapy plus ipilimumab. The receptor's source is a human donor with non-small cell lung cancer that progressed on radiotherapy plus ipilimumab. In DNA, the CDR3 is TGTGCCAGTAGTGCGGACAGGGCAGCAACTAATGAAAAACTGTTTTTT. Translating it yields CASSADRAATNEKLFF. The variable domain in full, completed from reference TRBV19 and TRBJ1-4, reads DGGITQSPKYLFRKEGQNVTLSCEQNLNHDAMYWYRQDPGQGLRLIYYSQIVNDFQKGDIAEGYSVSREKKESFPLTVTSAQKNPTAFYLCASSADRAATNEKLFFGSGTQLSVL.